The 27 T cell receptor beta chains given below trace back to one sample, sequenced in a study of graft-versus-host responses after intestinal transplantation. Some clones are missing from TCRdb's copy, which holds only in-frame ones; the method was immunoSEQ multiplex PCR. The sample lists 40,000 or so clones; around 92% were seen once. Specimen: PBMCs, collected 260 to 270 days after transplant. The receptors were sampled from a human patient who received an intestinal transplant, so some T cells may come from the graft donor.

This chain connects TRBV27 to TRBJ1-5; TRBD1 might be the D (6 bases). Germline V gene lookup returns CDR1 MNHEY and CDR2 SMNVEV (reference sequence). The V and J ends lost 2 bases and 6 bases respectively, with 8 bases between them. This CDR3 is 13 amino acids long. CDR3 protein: CASSLGRGQPQHF. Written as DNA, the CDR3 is TGTGCCAGCAGTTTAGGCAGGGGTCAGCCCCAGCATTTT.

The CDR3 region is CASGLDPHLNYGYTF. The CDR3 DNA reads TGTGCTAGTGGTTTGGACCCACATCTTAACTATGGCTACACCTTC. The rearrangement links TRBV12-5 to TRBJ1-2; D unresolved. With 1 base removed from V and 1 base from J, the gap between germline ends came to 10 bases. Germline loops: CDR1 LGHNT, CDR2 FRNRAP. CDR3 length: 15 residues.

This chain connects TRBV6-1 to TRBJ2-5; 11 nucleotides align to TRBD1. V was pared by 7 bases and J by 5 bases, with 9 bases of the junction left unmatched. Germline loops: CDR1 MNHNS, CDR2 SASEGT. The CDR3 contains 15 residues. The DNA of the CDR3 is TGTGCCAGCACCCCTTGGGACAGGGGGTTGGAGACCCAGTACTTC. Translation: CASTPWDRGLETQYF.

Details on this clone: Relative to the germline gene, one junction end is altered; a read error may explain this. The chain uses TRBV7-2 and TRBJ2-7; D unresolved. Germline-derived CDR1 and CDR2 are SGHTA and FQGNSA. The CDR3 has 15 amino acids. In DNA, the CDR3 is TGTGCCAACAGCTTAGACTCTGCGAGCTCCTACGAGCAGTACTTC. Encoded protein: CANSLDSASSYEQYF.

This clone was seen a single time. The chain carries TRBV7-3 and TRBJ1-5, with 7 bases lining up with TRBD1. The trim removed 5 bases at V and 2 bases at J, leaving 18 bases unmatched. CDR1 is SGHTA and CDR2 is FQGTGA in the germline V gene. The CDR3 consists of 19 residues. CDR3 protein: CASSPPGTVVYVGNQPQHF. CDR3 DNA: TGTGCCAGCAGCCCGCCAGGGACAGTGGTATATGTGGGCAATCAGCCCCAGCATTTT.

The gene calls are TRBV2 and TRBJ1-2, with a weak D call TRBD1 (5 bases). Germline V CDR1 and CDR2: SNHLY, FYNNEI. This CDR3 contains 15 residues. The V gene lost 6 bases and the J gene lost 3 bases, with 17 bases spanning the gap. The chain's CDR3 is CASSITGDRDYGYTF. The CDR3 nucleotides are TGTGCCAGCAGCATCACAGGAGATCGCGACTATGGCTACACCTTC.

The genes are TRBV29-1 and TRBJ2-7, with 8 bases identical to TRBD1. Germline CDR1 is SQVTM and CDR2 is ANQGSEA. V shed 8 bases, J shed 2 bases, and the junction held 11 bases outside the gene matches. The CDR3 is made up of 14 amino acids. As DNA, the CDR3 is TGCAGCTATACGACGGGACAGGCCCCCTACGAGCAGTACTTC. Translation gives CSYTTGQAPYEQYF.

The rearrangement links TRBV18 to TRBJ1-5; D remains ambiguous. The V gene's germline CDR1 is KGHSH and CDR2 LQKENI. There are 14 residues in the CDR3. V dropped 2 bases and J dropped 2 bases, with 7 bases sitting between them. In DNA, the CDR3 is TGTGCCAGCTCACCAGCGAACGGCAATCAGCCCCAGCATTTT. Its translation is CASSPANGNQPQHF.

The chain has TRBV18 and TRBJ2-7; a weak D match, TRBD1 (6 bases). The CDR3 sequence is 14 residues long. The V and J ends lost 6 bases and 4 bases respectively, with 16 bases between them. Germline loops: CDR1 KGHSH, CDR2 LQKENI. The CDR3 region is CASSEGDTVYEQYF. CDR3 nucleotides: TGTGCCAGCTCCGAGGGGGACACCGTTTACGAGCAGTACTTC.

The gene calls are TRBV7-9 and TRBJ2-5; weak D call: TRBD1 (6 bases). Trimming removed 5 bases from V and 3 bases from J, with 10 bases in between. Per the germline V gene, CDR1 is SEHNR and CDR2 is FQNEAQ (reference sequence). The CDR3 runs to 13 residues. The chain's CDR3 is CASSPRDKETQYF. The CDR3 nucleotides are TGTGCCAGCAGCCCACGGGACAAAGAGACCCAGTACTTC.

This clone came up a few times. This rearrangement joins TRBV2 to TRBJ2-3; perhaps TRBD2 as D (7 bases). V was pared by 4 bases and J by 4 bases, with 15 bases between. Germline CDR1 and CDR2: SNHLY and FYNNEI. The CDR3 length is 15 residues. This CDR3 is CASSGRQGRADTQYF. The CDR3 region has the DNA TGTGCCAGCAGTGGTCGGCAGGGGAGGGCAGATACGCAGTATTTT.

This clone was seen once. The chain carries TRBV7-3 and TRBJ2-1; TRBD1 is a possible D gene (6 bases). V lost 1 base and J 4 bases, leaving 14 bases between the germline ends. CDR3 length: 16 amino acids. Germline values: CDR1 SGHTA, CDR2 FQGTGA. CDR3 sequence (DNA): TGTGCCAGCAGCTTAAGCGTGGGGGCCCTTTACAATGAGCAGTTCTTC. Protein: CASSLSVGALYNEQFF.

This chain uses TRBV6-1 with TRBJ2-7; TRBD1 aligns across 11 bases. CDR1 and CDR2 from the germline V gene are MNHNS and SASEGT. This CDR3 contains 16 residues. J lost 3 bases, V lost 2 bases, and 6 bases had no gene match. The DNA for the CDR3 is TGTGCCAGCAGTGAAAGTGCGGGGACAGGGGGCTACGAGCAGTACTTC. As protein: CASSESAGTGGYEQYF.

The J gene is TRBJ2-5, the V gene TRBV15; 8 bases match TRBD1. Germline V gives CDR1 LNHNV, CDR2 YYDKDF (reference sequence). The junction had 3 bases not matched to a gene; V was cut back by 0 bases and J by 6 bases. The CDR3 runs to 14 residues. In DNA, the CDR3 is TGTGCCACCAGCAGAGACAGGGGGCTGAAGACCCAGTACTTC. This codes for CATSRDRGLKTQYF.

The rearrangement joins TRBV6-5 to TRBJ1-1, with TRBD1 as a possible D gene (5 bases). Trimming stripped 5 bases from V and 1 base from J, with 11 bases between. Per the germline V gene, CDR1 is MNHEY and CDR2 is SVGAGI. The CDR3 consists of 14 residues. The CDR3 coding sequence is TGTGCCAGCAGTGCTGGGGACGCGAACACTGAAGCTTTCTTT. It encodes CASSAGDANTEAFF.

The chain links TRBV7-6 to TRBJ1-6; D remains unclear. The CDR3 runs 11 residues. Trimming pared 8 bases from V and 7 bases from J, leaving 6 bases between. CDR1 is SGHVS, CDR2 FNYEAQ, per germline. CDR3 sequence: CASSGNSPLHF. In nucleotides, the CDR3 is TGTGCCAGCTCGGGGAATTCACCCCTCCACTTT.

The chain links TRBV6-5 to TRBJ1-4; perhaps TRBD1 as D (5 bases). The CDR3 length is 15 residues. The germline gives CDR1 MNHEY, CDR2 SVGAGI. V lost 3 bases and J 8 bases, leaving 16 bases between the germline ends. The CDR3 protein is CASSYSRAGGEKLFF. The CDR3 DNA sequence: TGTGCCAGCAGTTATTCGCGAGCTGGGGGAGAAAAACTGTTTTTT.

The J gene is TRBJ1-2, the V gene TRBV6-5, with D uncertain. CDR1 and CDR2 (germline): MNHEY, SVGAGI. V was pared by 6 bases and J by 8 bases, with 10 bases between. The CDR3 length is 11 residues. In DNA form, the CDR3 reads TGTGCCAGCAGGGACTTTAGGGGCTACACCTTC. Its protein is CASRDFRGYTF.

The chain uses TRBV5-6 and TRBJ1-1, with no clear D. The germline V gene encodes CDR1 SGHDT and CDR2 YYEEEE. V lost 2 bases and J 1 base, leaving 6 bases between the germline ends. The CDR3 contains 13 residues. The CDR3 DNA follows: TGTGCCAGCAGCTTTTCAGGGAACACTGAAGCTTTCTTT. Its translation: CASSFSGNTEAFF.

The CDR3 nucleotides read TGTGCCAGCAGGTTGACAGGGACAGAAGCTTTCTTT. Protein product: CASRLTGTEAFF. This chain connects TRBV6-1 to TRBJ1-1, with 7 bases that match TRBD1. V dropped 6 bases and J dropped 8; count of bases not matched to a gene: 6. CDR1 and CDR2 (germline): MNHNS, SASEGT. The CDR3 is 12 residues long.

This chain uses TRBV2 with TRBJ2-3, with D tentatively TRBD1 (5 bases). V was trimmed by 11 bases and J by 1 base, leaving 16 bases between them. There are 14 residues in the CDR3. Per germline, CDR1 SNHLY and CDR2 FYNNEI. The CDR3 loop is CASQDVPGTDTQYF. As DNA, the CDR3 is TGTGCCTCACAGGACGTTCCTGGCACAGATACGCAGTATTTT.

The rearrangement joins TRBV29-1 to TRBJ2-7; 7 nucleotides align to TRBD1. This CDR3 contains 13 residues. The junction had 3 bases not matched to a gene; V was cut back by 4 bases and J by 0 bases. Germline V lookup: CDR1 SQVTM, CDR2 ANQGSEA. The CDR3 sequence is CSVGRDSSYEQYF. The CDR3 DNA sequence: TGCAGCGTTGGAAGGGACAGCTCCTACGAGCAGTACTTC.

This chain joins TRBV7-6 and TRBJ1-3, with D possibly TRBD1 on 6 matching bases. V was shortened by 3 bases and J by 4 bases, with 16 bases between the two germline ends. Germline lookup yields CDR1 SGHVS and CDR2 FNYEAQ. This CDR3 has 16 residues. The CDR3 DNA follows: TGTGCCAGCAGCTTGAGCCCCCAGGGGTCCGGAAACACCATATATTTT. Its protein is CASSLSPQGSGNTIYF.

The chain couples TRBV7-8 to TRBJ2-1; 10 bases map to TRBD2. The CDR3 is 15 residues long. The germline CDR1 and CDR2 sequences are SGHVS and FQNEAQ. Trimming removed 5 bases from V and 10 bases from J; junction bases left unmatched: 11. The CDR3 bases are TGTGCCAGCAGCCCCCCGGGACTAGCGCGGGAAGAGCAGTTCTTC. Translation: CASSPPGLAREEQFF.

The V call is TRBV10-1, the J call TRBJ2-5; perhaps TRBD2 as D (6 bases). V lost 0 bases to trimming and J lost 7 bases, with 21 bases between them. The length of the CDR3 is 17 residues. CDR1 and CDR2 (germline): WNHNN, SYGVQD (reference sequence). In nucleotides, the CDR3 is TGCGCCAGCAGTGAGTCGGGAGGCAGGGACCCCGTCGGGACCCAGTACTTC. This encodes CASSESGGRDPVGTQYF.

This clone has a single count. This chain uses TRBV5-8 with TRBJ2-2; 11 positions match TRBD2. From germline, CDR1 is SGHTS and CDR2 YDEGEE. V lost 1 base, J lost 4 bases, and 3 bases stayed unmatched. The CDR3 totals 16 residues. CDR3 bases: TGTGCCAGCAGCTTGAAACTAGCGGGAGCCACCGGGGAGCTGTTTTTT. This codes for CASSLKLAGATGELFF.

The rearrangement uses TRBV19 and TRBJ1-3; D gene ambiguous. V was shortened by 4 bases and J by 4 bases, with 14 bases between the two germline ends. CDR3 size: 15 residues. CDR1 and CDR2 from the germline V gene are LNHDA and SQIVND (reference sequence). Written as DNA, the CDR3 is TGTGCCAGTAGTACCGGCGAGGCCCTCGGAAACACCATATATTTT. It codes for CASSTGEALGNTIYF. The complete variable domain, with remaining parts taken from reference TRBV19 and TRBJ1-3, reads DGGITQSPKYLFRKEGQNVTLSCEQNLNHDAMYWYRQDPGQGLRLIYYSQIVNDFQKGDIAEGYSVSREKKESFPLTVTSAQKNPTAFYLCASSTGEALGNTIYFGEGSWLTVV.